A selection of T cell receptor beta chains follows, all from one sample in a study of blood T cells in healthy people across ages. TCRdb processed the 5' RACE reads anew with MiXCR; each CDR3 protein has one entry. This sample has 700,000 to 1,000,000 distinct CDR3 sequences, with around 42% found just once. The sample taken for sequencing was blood. Receptors originate from a man aged 55 to 69 in good health. Both conserved end residues are part of each CDR3. A clone size is listed for some rows: how often the clone was seen (once, few, many), or a class if it is expanded.

clone_size: once
j_call: TRBJ2-7
v_call: TRBV7-9
cdr3_aa: CASSFTGQGAGNEQYF

clone_size: .
j_call: TRBJ2-5
v_call: TRBV20-1
cdr3_aa: CSAQRGETQYF

clone_size: .
j_call: TRBJ2-7
v_call: TRBV12-3/TRBV12-4
cdr3_aa: CASSYTDRPYEQYF

clone_size: .
j_call: TRBJ2-4
v_call: TRBV7-2
cdr3_aa: CASSLEQRLQYF

clone_size: .
j_call: TRBJ1-2
v_call: TRBV12-3/TRBV12-4
cdr3_aa: CASSLTGLTGYTF

clone_size: .
j_call: TRBJ1-2
v_call: TRBV5-1
cdr3_aa: CASSGRNSLQGGYTF

clone_size: .
j_call: TRBJ2-5
v_call: TRBV12-3/TRBV12-4
cdr3_aa: CASRGREAYNEQYF

clone_size: few
j_call: TRBJ2-4
v_call: TRBV3-1
cdr3_aa: CASSPTSAKNIQYF

clone_size: .
j_call: TRBJ2-3
v_call: TRBV6-5
cdr3_aa: CASRGTGRTDTQYF

clone_size: .
j_call: TRBJ2-5
v_call: TRBV20-1
cdr3_aa: CGARAGSAQETQYF

clone_size: .
j_call: TRBJ1-1
v_call: TRBV2
cdr3_aa: CASRYRMNTEAFF

clone_size: .
j_call: TRBJ2-7
v_call: TRBV6-5
cdr3_aa: CASSPTTGRSYEQYF

clone_size: few
j_call: TRBJ2-3
v_call: TRBV10-3
cdr3_aa: CAISEPFESTDTQYF

clone_size: .
j_call: TRBJ2-6
v_call: TRBV6-1
cdr3_aa: CASTGASSGANVLTF

clone_size: .
j_call: TRBJ1-1
v_call: TRBV12-5
cdr3_aa: CASGLAQRTEAFF

clone_size: .
j_call: TRBJ2-4
v_call: TRBV2
cdr3_aa: CASSRGVGNIQYF

clone_size: few
j_call: TRBJ1-2
v_call: TRBV11-2
cdr3_aa: CASSLDLGATYGYTF

clone_size: few
j_call: TRBJ2-6
v_call: TRBV7-6
cdr3_aa: CASSSQGPGANVLTF

clone_size: .
j_call: TRBJ2-4
v_call: TRBV5-1
cdr3_aa: CASSLTSVKNIQYF

clone_size: few
j_call: TRBJ2-1
v_call: TRBV15
cdr3_aa: CATSREGHVQFF

clone_size: .
j_call: TRBJ1-4
v_call: TRBV28
cdr3_aa: CASTPGGLRNEKLFF

clone_size: few
j_call: TRBJ2-1
v_call: TRBV6-5
cdr3_aa: CASSNQGGLAGVGEQFF

clone_size: few
j_call: TRBJ1-2
v_call: TRBV12-3/TRBV12-4
cdr3_aa: CASILQGAKNGYTF

clone_size: .
j_call: TRBJ2-6
v_call: TRBV11-1
cdr3_aa: CASSPLQTANRANVLTF

clone_size: .
j_call: TRBJ2-2
v_call: TRBV7-6
cdr3_aa: CASSFAAGRVVGELFF

clone_size: few
j_call: TRBJ1-2
v_call: TRBV5-1
cdr3_aa: CASSLVQGYGYTF

clone_size: .
j_call: TRBJ1-1
v_call: TRBV9
cdr3_aa: CASSPPRGGDTEAFF

clone_size: .
j_call: TRBJ1-6
v_call: TRBV7-2
cdr3_aa: CASSIDRVGNSPLHF

clone_size: few
j_call: TRBJ2-7
v_call: TRBV5-1
cdr3_aa: CARHRGRRDEQYF

clone_size: .
j_call: TRBJ2-7
v_call: TRBV29-1
cdr3_aa: CSVTRDRVDEQYF

clone_size: few
j_call: TRBJ1-1
v_call: TRBV20-1
cdr3_aa: CSARESQRKEAFF

clone_size: .
j_call: TRBJ1-6
v_call: TRBV5-1
cdr3_aa: CASSLGSSSSYNSPLHF

clone_size: few
j_call: TRBJ1-1
v_call: TRBV10-3
cdr3_aa: CAISVGQGLGGTNTEAFF

clone_size: .
j_call: .
v_call: TRBV9
cdr3_aa: CASSPPDRGYEQYF

clone_size: .
j_call: TRBJ1-5
v_call: TRBV7-2
cdr3_aa: CASSLVTPPQHF

clone_size: .
j_call: TRBJ2-1
v_call: TRBV3-1
cdr3_aa: CASSQDRLTSRAYNEQFF

clone_size: .
j_call: TRBJ1-2
v_call: TRBV11-2
cdr3_aa: CASSSSIGTGVGYTF

clone_size: few
j_call: TRBJ2-3
v_call: TRBV4-3
cdr3_aa: CASSQYRETTSTDTQYF

clone_size: .
j_call: TRBJ2-3
v_call: TRBV27
cdr3_aa: CASSLRQAGGETAQYF

clone_size: .
j_call: TRBJ2-7
v_call: TRBV5-5
cdr3_aa: CASSRWDPGQGSFLLTYEQYF

clone_size: .
j_call: TRBJ2-7
v_call: TRBV7-9
cdr3_aa: CASSDNPGTGEYEQYF

clone_size: few
j_call: TRBJ2-1
v_call: TRBV6-6
cdr3_aa: CASTWTSGDSEQFF

clone_size: .
j_call: TRBJ1-1
v_call: TRBV29-1
cdr3_aa: CSIKTGPYTEAFF

clone_size: few
j_call: TRBJ2-1
v_call: TRBV20-1
cdr3_aa: CSAPGLAGGDYNEQFF

clone_size: .
j_call: TRBJ2-7
v_call: TRBV11-1
cdr3_aa: CASSLSGGPAEQYF

clone_size: .
j_call: TRBJ2-1
v_call: TRBV20-1
cdr3_aa: CSAREGANYNEQVF